This TCR beta chain was found in a study of CD4 T cells in relation to SARS-CoV-2 and coronaviruses. Overall study context: Convalescent donors were aged about 21 to 72, with median about 40 years. Findings of the study overall: SARS-CoV-2-driven expansion was significantly weaker in crossreactive than monoreactive clones.

In the case of this clone: What it recognizes is unknown.

Sequencing used immunoSEQ multiplex PCR; TCRdb keeps in-frame clones, though not all of them. The sample consists of about 36,000 clones, 70% to 85% of them appearing once. Per the germline V gene, CDR1 is MNHNS and CDR2 is SASEGT. After removal of 2 bases from V and 1 base from J, the junction contained 3 bases not matched to a gene. The CDR3 is 15 residues long. The receptor's source is an adult with COVID-19. Material for sequencing was memory CD4+ T cells from PBMCs, cultured in vitro. This chain links TRBV6-1 with TRBJ2-3; 7 positions match TRBD2. The CDR3 sequence is CASSEQAGGTDTQYF. The CDR3 bases are TGTGCCAGCAGTGAACAGGCGGGGGGCACAGATACGCAGTATTTT.